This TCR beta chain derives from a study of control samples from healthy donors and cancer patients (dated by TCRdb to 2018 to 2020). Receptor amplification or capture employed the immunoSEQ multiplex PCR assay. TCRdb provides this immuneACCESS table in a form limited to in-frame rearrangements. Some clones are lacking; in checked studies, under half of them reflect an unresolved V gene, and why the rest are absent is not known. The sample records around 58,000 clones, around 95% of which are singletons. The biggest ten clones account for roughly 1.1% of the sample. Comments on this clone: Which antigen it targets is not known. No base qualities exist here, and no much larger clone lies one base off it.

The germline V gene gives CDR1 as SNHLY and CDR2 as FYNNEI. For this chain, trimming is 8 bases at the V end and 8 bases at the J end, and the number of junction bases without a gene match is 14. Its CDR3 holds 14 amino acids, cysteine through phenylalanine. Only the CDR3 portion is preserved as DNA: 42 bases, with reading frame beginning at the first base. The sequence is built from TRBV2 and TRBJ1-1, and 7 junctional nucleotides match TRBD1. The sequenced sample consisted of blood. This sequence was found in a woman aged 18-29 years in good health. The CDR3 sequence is CASRARHETGEAFF. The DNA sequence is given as TGTGCCAGCCGTGCGCGACACGAGACAGGGGAAGCTTTCTTT.